This T cell receptor beta chain was sequenced during a study of T-cell reconstitution after alpha-beta-depleted transplantation in children. The trim removed 0 bases at V and 7 bases at J, leaving 9 bases unmatched. The germline V gene has CDR1 LGHNT and CDR2 FRNRAP. This CDR3 spans 17 amino acids. Researchers prepared the TCRbeta library using unique molecular identifiers, the study reports. Via MiXCR, TCRdb re-called the PCR reads, giving one row per CDR3 protein. The table records about 610,000 distinct CDR3 sequences, about 11% of them present only once. This clonotype was seen a handful of times.

The TCR comes from a human donor who donated a stem cell graft to a child with acute myeloid leukemia. Sequenced material: PBMCs from the stem cell graft donor, taken from the stem cell graft. The gene calls are TRBV12-5 and TRBJ2-1; 10 bases fit TRBD2. The CDR3 bases are TGTGCTAGTGGTTTGGTACTTGGGGCTAGCGGGAGAAATGAGCAGTTCTTC. It yields the protein CASGLVLGASGRNEQFF. The full variable domain, completed using reference TRBV12-5 and TRBJ2-1, is DARVTQTPRHKVTEMGQEVTMRCQPILGHNTVFWYRQTMMQGLELLAYFRNRAPLDDSGMPKDRFSAEMPDATLATLKIQPSEPRDSAVYFCASGLVLGASGRNEQFFGPGTRLTVL.